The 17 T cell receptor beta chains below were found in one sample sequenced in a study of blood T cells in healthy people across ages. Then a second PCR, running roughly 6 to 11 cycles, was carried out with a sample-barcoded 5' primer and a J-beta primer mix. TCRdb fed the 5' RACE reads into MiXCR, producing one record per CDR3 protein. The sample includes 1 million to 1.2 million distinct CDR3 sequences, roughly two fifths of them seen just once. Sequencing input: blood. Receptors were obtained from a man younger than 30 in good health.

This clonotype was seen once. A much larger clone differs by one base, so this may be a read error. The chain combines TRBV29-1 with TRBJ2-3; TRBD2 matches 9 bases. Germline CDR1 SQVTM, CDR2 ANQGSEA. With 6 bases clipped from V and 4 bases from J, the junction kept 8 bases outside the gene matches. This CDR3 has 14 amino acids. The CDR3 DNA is TGCAGCGTGACCGATAGCGGGGGCGCAGATACGCAGTATTTT. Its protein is CSVTDSGGADTQYF.

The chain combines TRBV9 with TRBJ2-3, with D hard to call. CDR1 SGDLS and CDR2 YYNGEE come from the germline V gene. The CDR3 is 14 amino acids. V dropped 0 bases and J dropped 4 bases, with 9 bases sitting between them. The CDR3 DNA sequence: TGTGCCAGCAGCGTAGGCAGCTCGGCAGATACGCAGTATTTT. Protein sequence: CASSVGSSADTQYF.

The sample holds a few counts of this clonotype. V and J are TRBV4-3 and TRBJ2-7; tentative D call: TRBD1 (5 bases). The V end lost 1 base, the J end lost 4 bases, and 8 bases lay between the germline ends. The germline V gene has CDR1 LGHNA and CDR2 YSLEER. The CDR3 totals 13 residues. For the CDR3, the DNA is TGCGCCAGCAGCCAAGCGTCAGGGTACGAGCAGTACTTC. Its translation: CASSQASGYEQYF.

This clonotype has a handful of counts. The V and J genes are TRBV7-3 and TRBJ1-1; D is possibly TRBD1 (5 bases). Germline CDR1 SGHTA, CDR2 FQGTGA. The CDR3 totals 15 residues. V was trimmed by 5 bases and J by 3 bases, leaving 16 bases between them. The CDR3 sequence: CASSLGDPSDTEAFF. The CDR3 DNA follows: TGTGCCAGCAGCCTAGGGGACCCATCTGACACTGAAGCTTTCTTT.

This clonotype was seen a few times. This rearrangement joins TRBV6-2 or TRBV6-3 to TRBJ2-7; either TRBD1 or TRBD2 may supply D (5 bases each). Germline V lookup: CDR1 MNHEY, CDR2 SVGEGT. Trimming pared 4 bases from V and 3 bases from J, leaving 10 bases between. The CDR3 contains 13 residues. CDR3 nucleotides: TGTGCCAGCAGTTGGGGGAACAACTACGAGCAGTACTTC. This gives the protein CASSWGNNYEQYF.

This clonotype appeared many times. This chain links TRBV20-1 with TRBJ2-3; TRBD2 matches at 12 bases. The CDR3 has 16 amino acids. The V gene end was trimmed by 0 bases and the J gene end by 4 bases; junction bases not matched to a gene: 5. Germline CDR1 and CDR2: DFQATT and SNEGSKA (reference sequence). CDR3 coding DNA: TGCAGTGCTAGAGATGCTAGCGGGGGGGAGGCAGATACGCAGTATTTT. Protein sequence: CSARDASGGEADTQYF.

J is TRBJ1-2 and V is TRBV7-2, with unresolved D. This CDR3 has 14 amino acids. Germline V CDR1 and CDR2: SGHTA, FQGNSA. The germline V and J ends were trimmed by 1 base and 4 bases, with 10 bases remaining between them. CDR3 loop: CASSLGQVFYGYTF. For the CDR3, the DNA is TGTGCCAGCAGCTTAGGGCAGGTCTTCTATGGCTACACCTTC.

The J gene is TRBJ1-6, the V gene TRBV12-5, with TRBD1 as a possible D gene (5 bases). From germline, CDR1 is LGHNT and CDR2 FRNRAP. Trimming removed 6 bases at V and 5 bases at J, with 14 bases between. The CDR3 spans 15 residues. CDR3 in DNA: TGTGCTAGTGGCCTCAGGGCCGCTGATAATTCACCCCTCCACTTT. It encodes CASGLRAADNSPLHF.

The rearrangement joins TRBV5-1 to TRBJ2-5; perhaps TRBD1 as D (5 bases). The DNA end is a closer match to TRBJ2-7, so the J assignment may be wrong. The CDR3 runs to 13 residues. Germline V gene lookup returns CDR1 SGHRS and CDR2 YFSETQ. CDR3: CASSSIARDEQYF. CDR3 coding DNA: TGCGCCAGCAGCTCGATAGCCAGGGACGAGCAGTACTTC.

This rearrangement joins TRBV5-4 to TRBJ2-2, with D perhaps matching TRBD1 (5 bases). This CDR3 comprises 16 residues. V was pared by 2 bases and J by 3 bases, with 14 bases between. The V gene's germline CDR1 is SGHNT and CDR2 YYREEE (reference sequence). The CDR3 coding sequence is TGTGCCAGCAGCTTCTTTATTGGGGCGGACACCGGGGAGCTGTTTTTT. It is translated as CASSFFIGADTGELFF.

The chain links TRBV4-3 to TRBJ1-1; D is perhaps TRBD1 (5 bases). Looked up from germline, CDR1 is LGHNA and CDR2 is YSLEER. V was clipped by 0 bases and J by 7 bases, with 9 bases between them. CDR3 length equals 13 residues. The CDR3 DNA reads TGCGCCAGCAGCCAAGATCGAGGGGTTGAAGCTTTCTTT. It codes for CASSQDRGVEAFF.

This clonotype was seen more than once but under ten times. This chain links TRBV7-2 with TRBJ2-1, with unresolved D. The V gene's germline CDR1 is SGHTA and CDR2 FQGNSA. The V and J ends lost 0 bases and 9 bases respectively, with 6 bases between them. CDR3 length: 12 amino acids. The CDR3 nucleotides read TGTGCCAGCAGCTTAGCGATAGGTGAGCAGTTCTTC. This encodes CASSLAIGEQFF.

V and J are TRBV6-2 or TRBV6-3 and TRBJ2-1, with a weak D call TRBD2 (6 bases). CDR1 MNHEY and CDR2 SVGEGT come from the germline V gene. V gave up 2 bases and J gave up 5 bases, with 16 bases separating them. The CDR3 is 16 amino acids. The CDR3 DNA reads TGTGCCAGCAGTTACCTTGTGACTAGAAGGGACAATGAGCAGTTCTTC. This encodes CASSYLVTRRDNEQFF.

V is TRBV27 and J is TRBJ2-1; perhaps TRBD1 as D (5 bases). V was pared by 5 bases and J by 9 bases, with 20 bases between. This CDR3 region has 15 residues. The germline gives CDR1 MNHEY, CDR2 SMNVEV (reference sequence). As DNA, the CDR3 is TGTGCCAGCAGTACGCAGGACACCCCTCGCGTTGAGCAGTTCTTC. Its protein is CASSTQDTPRVEQFF.

CDR3 loop: CSARVNRHGYGYTF. Here the CDR3 DNA reads TGCAGTGCTAGAGTAAACAGACACGGCTATGGCTACACCTTC. V is TRBV20-1 and J is TRBJ1-2; D unresolved. V shed 1 base and J shed 4 bases, with 13 bases lying between them. Germline CDR1 reads DFQATT; CDR2 reads SNEGSKA (reference sequence). The CDR3 has 14 amino acids.

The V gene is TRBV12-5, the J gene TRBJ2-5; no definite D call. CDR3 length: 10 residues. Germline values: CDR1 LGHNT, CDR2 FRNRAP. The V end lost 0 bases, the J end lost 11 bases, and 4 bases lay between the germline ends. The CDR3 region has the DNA TGTGCTAGTGGTTTGGTTGAGCAGTACTTC. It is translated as CASGLVEQYF.

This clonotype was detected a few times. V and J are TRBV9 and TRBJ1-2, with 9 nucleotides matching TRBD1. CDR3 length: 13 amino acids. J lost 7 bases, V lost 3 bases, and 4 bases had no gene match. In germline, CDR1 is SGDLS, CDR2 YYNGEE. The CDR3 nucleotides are TGTGCCAGCAGCGAGGGGACAGGGTTTGGCTACACCTTC. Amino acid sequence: CASSEGTGFGYTF.